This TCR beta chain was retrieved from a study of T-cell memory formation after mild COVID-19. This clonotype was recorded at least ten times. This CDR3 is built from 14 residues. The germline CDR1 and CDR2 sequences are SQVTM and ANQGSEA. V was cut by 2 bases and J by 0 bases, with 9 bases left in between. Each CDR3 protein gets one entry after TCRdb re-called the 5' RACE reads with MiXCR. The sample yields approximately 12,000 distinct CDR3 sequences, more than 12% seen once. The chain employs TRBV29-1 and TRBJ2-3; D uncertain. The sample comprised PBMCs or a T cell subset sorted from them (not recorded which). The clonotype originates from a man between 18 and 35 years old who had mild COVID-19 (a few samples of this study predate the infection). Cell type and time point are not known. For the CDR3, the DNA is TGCAGCGTTGAAATACAGACTAGCACAGATACGCAGTATTTT. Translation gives CSVEIQTSTDTQYF.